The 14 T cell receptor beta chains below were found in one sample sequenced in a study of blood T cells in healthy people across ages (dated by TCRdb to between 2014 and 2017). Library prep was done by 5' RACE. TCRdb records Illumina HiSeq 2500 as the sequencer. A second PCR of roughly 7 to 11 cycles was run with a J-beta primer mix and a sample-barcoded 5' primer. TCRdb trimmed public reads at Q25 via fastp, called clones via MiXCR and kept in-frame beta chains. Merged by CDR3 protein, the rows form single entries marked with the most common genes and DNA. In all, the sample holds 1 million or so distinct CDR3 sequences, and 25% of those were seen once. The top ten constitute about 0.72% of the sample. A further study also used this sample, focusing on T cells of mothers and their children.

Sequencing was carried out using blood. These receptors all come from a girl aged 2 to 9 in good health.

The CDR3 DNA reads as TGTGCCAGCACCTGGGGACATGGATTGACAGATACGCAGTATTTT. It yields the protein CASTWGHGLTDTQYF. This chain joins TRBV7-2 and TRBJ2-3; TRBD1 might be the D (6 bases). This CDR3 comprises 15 residues. Trimming shortened V by 7 bases and J by 3 bases, and 17 bases separated the two germline ends. Per the germline V gene, CDR1 is SGHTA and CDR2 is FQGNSA.

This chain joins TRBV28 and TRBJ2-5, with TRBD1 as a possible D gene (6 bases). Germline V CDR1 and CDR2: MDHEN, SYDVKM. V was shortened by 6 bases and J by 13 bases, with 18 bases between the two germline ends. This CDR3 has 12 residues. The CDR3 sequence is CASSPGPKGVYF. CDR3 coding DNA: TGTGCCAGCAGCCCAGGACCTAAGGGGGTGTACTTC.

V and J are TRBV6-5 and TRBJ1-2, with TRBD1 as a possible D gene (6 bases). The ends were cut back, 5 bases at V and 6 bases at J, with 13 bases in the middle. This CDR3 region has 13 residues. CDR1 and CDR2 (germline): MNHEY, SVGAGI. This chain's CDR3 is CASSLDRLDGYTF. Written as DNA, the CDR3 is TGTGCCAGCAGTCTCGACAGGTTAGATGGCTACACCTTC.

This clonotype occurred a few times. CDR3 protein: CASSFVLGILAKNIQYF. In DNA, the CDR3 is TGTGCCAGCAGTTTTGTCCTGGGCATCCTAGCCAAAAACATTCAGTACTTC. The genes are TRBV12-3 or TRBV12-4 and TRBJ2-4; D not certain. Trimming took off 3 bases at V and 0 bases at J, with 15 bases between the two ends. The CDR3 runs to 17 residues.

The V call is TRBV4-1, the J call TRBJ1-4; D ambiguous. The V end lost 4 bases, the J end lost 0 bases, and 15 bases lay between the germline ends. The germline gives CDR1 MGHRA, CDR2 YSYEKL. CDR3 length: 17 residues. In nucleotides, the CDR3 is TGCGCCAGCAGCCCCAAACCGGCGGCTGCAACTAATGAAAAACTGTTTTTT. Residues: CASSPKPAAATNEKLFF.

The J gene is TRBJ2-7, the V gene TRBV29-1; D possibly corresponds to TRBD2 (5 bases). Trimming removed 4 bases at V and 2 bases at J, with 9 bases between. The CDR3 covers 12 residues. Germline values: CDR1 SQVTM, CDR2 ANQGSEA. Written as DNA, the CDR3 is TGCAGCGTTGCGCCCGGGGCCTACGAGCAGTACTTC. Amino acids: CSVAPGAYEQYF.

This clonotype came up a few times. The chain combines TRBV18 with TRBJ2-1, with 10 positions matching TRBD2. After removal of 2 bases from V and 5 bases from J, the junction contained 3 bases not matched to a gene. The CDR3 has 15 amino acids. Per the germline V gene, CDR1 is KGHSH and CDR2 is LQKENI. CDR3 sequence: CASSPRGLAHNEQFF. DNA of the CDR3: TGTGCCAGCTCACCAAGGGGACTAGCGCACAATGAGCAGTTCTTC.

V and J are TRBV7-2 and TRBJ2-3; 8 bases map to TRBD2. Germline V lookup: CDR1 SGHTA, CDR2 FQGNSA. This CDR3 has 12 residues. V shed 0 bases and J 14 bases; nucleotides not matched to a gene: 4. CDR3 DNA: TGTGCCAGCAGCTTAGCGGGACTAGGGCCGTATTTT. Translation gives CASSLAGLGPYF. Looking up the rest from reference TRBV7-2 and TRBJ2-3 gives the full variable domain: GAGVSQSPSNKVTEKGKDVELRCDPISGHTALYWYRQSLGQGLEFLIYFQGNSAPDKSGLPSDRFSAERTGGSVSTLTIQRTQQEDSAVYLCASSLAGLGPYFGPGTRLTVL.

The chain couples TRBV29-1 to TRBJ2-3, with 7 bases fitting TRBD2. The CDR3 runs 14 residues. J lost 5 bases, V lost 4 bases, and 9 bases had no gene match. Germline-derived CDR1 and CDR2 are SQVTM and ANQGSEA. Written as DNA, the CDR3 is TGCAGCGTTGCCGGCGCGGGAGAAGGAGATACGCAGTATTTT. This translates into CSVAGAGEGDTQYF.

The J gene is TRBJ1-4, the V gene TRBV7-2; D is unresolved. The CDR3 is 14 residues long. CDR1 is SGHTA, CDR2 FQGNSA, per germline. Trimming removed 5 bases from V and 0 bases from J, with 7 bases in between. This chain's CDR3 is CASSVDATNEKLFF. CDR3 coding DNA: TGTGCCAGCAGCGTGGATGCAACTAATGAAAAACTGTTTTTT.

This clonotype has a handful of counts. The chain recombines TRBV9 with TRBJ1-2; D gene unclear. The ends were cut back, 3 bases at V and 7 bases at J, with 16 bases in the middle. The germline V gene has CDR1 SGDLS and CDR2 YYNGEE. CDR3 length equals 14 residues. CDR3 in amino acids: CASSERSSALGYTF. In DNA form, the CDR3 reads TGTGCCAGCAGCGAGAGGTCATCCGCCCTTGGCTACACCTTC. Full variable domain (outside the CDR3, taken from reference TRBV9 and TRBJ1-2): DSGVTQTPKHLITATGQRVTLRCSPRSGDLSVYWYQQSLDQGLQFLIQYYNGEERAKGNILERFSAQQFPDLHSELNLSSLELGDSALYFCASSERSSALGYTFGSGTRLTVV.

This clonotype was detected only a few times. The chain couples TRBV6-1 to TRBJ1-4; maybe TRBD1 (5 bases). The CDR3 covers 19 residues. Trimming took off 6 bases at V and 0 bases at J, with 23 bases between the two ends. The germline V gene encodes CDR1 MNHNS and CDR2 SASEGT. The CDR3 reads CASRQVSTVGVATNEKLFF. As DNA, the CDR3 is TGTGCCAGCAGACAGGTCTCTACCGTGGGGGTGGCAACTAATGAAAAACTGTTTTTT.

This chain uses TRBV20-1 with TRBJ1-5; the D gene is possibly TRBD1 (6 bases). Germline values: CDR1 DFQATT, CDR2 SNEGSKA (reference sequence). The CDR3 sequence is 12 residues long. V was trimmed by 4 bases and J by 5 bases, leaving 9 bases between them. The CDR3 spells CSATTGYQPQHF. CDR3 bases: TGCAGTGCTACCACAGGGTATCAGCCCCAGCATTTT.

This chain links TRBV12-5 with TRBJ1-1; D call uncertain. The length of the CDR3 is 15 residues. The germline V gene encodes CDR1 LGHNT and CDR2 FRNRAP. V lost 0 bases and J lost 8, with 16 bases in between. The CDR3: CASGLVLEALWEAFF. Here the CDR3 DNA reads TGTGCTAGTGGTTTGGTACTGGAAGCCCTTTGGGAAGCTTTCTTT. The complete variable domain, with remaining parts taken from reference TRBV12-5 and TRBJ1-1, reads DARVTQTPRHKVTEMGQEVTMRCQPILGHNTVFWYRQTMMQGLELLAYFRNRAPLDDSGMPKDRFSAEMPDATLATLKIQPSEPRDSAVYFCASGLVLEALWEAFFGQGTRLTVV.